This TCR beta chain was sequenced in a study of blood T cell repertoires in COVID-19 (dated by TCRdb to 2019 to 2021). Regarding the study in general: The collaborator samples originated in the United States, Italy and Spain and spanned the acute and convalescent phases of COVID-19. The prospective study material was composed of cDNA or gDNA derived from T cells, B-cell-depleted T cells, or PBMCs. The dataset comprised deeply sampled blood TCRbeta repertoires from subjects exposed to, actively infected with, or recovered from COVID-19. A freely available public database, intended as a resource for researchers studying the immune response to SARS-CoV-2, is where the repertoires were released. Samples were obtained from the ongoing ImmuneRACE study (first 160 participants) and from some 1,200 subjects provided by 6 global collaborators. Sample metadata almost always included a de-identified subject ID, COVID-19 status, age in years and sex. Where available, HLA class I and class II types were taken from metadata supplied by the sample provider and were not determined by assay-based typing. Results the study describes overall, beyond this receptor: The amount of clinical and demographic metadata varied by source and participant and was provided uncurated.

In regard to this clone: What this receptor recognizes is not known. No base quality values were provided; no much bigger clone lies one nucleotide off.

TCRbeta CDR3 regions were amplified from genomic DNA using the immunoSEQ Assay, a bias-controlled multiplex PCR. As for the authors' bioinformatics: The number of nucleated cells in each sample was estimated from the amplification of reference gene primers within the assay. To quantify the absolute abundance of each unique TCRbeta CDR3 rearrangement, sequence reads were collapsed and filtered. For each sample, productive Simpson clonality was calculated as the square root of Simpson's diversity index over productive rearrangements. The immuneACCESS repertoire file appears here via TCRdb, limited to in-frame rearrangements. These files lack a portion of the clones; in checked studies, under half of the deficit traces to unresolved V genes, and the cause of the others is not known. Clonal size and the V and J genes are those of that table, whereas D and trimming came from the DNA. The sample contains hundreds of thousands of clones, 80% to 90% of them found a single time. About 15% of the sample is in the top ten clones.

The CDR3 spans 17 residues, from the cysteine through the phenylalanine. Kept here is only the CDR3 DNA, which spans 51 bases and is read in frame from base 1. V and J are truncated by 7 bases and 4 bases respectively, leaving an intervening sequence of 22 bases. The germline V gene gives CDR1 as MDHEN and CDR2 as SYDVKM. In the prospective study, participants were roughly 18 to 100 years old, resided in about two dozen geographic areas of the United States, and were enrolled through a virtual design. Cohort assignment in the prospective study relied on participant-reported clinical history from a screening survey and a study questionnaire. Mobile phlebotomists in the prospective study collected whole blood, serum and a nasopharyngeal or oropharyngeal swab from every participant. Participants in the prospective study had the option to provide additional blood draws and questionnaires over a 2-month period. Before DNA extraction, prospective study blood samples were shipped either frozen or at room temperature.

The rearrangement joined TRBV28 to TRBJ2-2; TRBD2 might be the D gene, on 6 matching bases. Material for sequencing was PBMCs or T cells enriched from blood (not recorded which). This clonotype was obtained from a woman aged 50 to 60 with acute COVID-19. The CDR3 protein sequence reads: CASTLSSGGVATGELFF. The nucleotide sequence is given as TGTGCCAGCACCTTATCCAGCGGCGGGGTTGCCACCGGGGAGCTGTTTTTT.